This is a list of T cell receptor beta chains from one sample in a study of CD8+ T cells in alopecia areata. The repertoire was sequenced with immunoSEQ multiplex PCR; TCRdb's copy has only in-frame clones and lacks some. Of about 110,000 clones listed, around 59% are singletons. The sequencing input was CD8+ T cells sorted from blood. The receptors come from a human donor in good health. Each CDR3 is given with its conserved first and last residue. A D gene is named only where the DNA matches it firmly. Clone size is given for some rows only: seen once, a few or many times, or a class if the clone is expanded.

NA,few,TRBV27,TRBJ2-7,CASSRPYPGEQYF,TGTGCCAGCAGTCGGCCCTACCCGGGGGAGCAGTACTTC
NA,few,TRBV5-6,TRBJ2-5,CASSLGVETQYF,TGTGCCAGCAGCTTGGGAGTCGAGACCCAGTACTTC
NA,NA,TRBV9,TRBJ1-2,CASWGLDYGYTF,TGTGCCAGCTGGGGGCTCGACTATGGCTACACCTTC
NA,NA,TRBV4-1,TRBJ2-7,CASSQAQGISYEQYF,TGCGCCAGCAGCCAAGCTCAGGGAATTTCCTACGAGCAGTACTTC
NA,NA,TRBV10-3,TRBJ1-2,CAISEPGWHGYTF,TGTGCCATCAGTGAACCGGGCTGGCATGGCTACACCTTC
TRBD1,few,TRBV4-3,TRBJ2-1,CASSKDRGTYNEQFF,TGCGCCAGCAGCAAGGACAGGGGCACCTACAATGAGCAGTTCTTC
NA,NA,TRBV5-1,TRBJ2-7,CASSWDDSYEQYF,TGCGCCAGCAGCTGGGACGATTCCTACGAGCAGTACTTC
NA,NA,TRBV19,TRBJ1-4,CASYGSPEKLFF,TGTGCCAGCTACGGGTCGCCTGAAAAACTGTTTTTT
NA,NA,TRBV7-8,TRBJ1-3,CASSVRTHGNTIYF,TGTGCCAGCAGCGTCCGGACACATGGAAACACCATATATTTT
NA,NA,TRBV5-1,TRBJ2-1,CASSLDLNNEQFF,TGCGCCAGCAGCTTGGATCTGAACAATGAGCAGTTCTTC
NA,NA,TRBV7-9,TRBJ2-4,CASSLVLAKNIQYF,TGTGCCAGCAGCTTAGTCCTAGCCAAAAACATTCAGTACTTC
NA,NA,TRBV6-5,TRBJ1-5,CASSPTSNLPQHF,TGTGCCAGCAGCCCGACAAGTAACCTGCCCCAGCATTTT
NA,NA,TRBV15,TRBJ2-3,CATNEGILTDTQYF,TGTGCCACCAATGAGGGAATCCTCACAGATACGCAGTATTTT
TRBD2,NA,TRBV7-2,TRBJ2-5,CASSLAAGEETQYF,TGTGCCAGCAGCCTCGCGGCGGGGGAAGAGACCCAGTACTTC
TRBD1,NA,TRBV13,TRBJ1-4,CASSSGGEGEKLFF,TGTGCCAGCAGCTCAGGGGGCGAGGGAGAAAAACTGTTTTTT
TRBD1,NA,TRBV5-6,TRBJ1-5,CASSSWTGITGFGQPQHF,TGTGCCAGCAGCTCCTGGACAGGGATCACCGGTTTCGGTCAGCCCCAGCATTTT
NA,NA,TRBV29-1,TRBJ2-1,CSANRVNEQFF,TGCAGCGCCAACAGGGTAAATGAGCAGTTCTTC
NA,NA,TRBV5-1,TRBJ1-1,CASSLAGTNTEAFF,TGCGCCAGCAGCTTGGCGGGGACGAACACTGAAGCTTTCTTT
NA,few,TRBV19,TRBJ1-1,CASNPSTGTNTEAFF,TGTGCCAGTAACCCCTCGACAGGAACTAACACTGAAGCTTTCTTT
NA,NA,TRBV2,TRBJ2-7,CASSGSRVYEQYF,TGTGCCAGCAGTGGCAGCAGGGTCTACGAGCAGTACTTC
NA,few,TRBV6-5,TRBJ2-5,CASSYPGLRGVKTQYF,TGTGCCAGCAGTTACCCGGGACTCCGCGGGGTGAAGACCCAGTACTTC
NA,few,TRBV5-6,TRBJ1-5,CASSLGSNQPQHF,TGTGCCAGCAGCTTGGGTAGCAATCAGCCCCAGCATTTT
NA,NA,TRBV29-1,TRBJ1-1,CSVADRMNTEAFF,TGCAGCGTTGCAGACAGGATGAACACTGAAGCTTTCTTT
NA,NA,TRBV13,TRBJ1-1,CASSQNTEAFF,TGTGCCAGCAGCCAGAACACTGAAGCTTTCTTT
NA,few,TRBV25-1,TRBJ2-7,CASSDSGGSYEQYF,TGTGCCAGCAGTGACTCCGGGGGCTCCTACGAGCAGTACTTC
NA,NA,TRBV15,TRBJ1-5,CATSSAGTLTNQPQHF,TGTGCCACCAGCAGCGCGGGGACCCTCACCAATCAGCCCCAGCATTTT
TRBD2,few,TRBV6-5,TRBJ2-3,CASKVAGGTADTQYF,TGTGCCAGCAAAGTAGCGGGGGGGACCGCAGATACGCAGTATTTT
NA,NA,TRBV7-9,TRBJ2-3,CASSSRDPGKDTQYF,TGTGCCAGCAGCTCCCGAGACCCCGGAAAAGATACGCAGTATTTT
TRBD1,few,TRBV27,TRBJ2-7,CASSPGQAWEQYF,TGTGCCAGCAGTCCGGGACAGGCTTGGGAGCAGTACTTC
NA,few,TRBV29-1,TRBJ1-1,CSVGMNTEAFF,TGCAGCGTTGGGATGAACACTGAAGCTTTCTTT
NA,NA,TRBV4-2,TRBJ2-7,CASSPRRSFPYEQYF,TGTGCCAGCAGCCCGAGAAGGAGCTTCCCCTACGAGCAGTACTTC
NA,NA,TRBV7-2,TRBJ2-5,CASSLSWTTQQETQYF,TGTGCCAGCAGCTTAAGCTGGACTACCCAACAAGAGACCCAGTACTTC
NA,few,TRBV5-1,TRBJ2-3,CASSYLGQTDTQYF,TGCGCCAGCAGCTACCTCGGACAGACAGATACGCAGTATTTT
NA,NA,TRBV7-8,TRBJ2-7,CASSFLGVDEQYF,TGTGCCAGCAGCTTTTTGGGGGTGGACGAGCAGTACTTC
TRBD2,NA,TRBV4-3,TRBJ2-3,CASSQGLAGRTDTQYF,TGCGCCAGCAGCCAAGGGCTAGCGGGTCGCACAGATACGCAGTATTTT
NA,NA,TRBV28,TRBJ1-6,CASRTEDRFNSPLHF,TGTGCCAGCAGAACCGAAGACAGGTTTAATTCACCCCTCCACTTT
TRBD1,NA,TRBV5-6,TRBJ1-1,CASSFGTGVGTEAFF,TGTGCCAGCAGCTTTGGAACAGGGGTTGGCACTGAAGCTTTCTTT
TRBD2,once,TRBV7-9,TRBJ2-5,CASTQFVKRRGGPLGTQYF,TGTGCCAGCACCCAATTTGTAAAGCGGCGGGGGGGGCCCCTTGGGACCCAGTACTTC
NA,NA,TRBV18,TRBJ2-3,CASSPPIRGGLGPDTQYF,TGTGCCAGCTCACCACCGATCCGAGGGGGATTGGGCCCAGATACGCAGTATTTT
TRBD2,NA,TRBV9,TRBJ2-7,CASSVASGYSYEQYF,TGTGCCAGCAGCGTAGCTAGCGGGTACTCCTACGAGCAGTACTTC